Sequencing of this T cell receptor beta chain was carried out in a study of blood T cell repertoires in COVID-19. Study at large: Spain, Italy and the United States supplied samples that represented acute and convalescent COVID-19. PBMCs, B-cell-depleted T cells, or T cells provided the cDNA or gDNA that made up the material.

The J segment lost 4 bases and the V segment lost 5 bases, leaving 2 bases of the junction unmatched. The CDR3 totals 15 residues. CDR1 MNHEY and CDR2 SMNVEV come from the germline V gene (reference sequence). Per the original data handling: Reference gene primer amplification yielded estimated nucleated cell counts. Using immunoSEQ multiplex PCR, the repertoire was profiled, and TCRdb retains in-frame clones only, with some absent. V, J and clone size are taken as reported in that table, and D and trimming were inferred from the DNA itself. The profile shows almost 200,000 clones, roughly 80% of them singletons. Enrolment of Seattle patients took place during active infection, and they were followed longitudinally.

This chain uses TRBV27 with TRBJ2-2, with 12 bases matching TRBD2. The source material was peripheral blood. The clonotype comes from a man aged 55 to 70 with COVID-19, enrolled during active disease. The CDR3 DNA follows: TGTGCCAGCAGTCCGGGACTAGCGGGCACCGGGGAGCTGTTTTTT. This codes for CASSPGLAGTGELFF.